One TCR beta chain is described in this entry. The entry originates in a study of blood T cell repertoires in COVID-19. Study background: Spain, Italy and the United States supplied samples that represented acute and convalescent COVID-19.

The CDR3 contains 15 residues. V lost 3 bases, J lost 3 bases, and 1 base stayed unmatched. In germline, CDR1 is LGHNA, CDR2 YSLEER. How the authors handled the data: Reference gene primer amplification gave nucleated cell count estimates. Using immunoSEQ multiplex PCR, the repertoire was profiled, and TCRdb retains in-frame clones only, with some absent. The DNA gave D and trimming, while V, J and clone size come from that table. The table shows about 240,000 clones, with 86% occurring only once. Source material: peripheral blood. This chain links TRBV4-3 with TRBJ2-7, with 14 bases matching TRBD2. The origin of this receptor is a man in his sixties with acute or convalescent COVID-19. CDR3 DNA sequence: TGCGCCAGCAGCCAGACTAGCGGGAGGGACTACGAGCAGTACTTC. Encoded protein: CASSQTSGRDYEQYF.